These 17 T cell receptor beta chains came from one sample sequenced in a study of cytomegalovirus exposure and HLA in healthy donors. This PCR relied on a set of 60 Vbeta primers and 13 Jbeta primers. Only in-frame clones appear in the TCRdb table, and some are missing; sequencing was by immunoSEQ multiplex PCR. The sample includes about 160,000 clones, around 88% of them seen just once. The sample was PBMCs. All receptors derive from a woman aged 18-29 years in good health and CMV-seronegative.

CDR3 sequence: CASSFDRHTGELFF. Here the CDR3 DNA reads TGTGCCAGCAGCTTCGACAGACACACCGGGGAGCTGTTTTTT. The genes are TRBV5-4 and TRBJ2-2; TRBD1 might be the D (5 bases). Trimming pared 2 bases from V and 3 bases from J, leaving 8 bases between. Germline values: CDR1 SGHNT, CDR2 YYREEE (reference sequence). This CDR3 spans 14 amino acids.

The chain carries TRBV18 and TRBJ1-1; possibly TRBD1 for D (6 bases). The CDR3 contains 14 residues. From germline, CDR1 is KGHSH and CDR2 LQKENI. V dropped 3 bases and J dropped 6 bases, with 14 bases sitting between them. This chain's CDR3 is CASSPGAEDAEAFF. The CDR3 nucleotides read TGTGCCAGCTCACCGGGGGCCGAGGACGCTGAAGCTTTCTTT.

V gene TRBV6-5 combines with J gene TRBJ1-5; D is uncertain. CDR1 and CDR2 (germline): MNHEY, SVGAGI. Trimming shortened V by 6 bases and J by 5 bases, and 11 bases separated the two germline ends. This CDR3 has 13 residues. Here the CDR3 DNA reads TGTGCCAGCAGACCGACGGACTATCAGCCCCAGCATTTT. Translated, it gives CASRPTDYQPQHF.

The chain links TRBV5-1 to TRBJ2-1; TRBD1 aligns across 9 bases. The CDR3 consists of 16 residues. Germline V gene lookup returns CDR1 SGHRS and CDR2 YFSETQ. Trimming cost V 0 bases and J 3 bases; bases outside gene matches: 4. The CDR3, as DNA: TGCGCCAGCAGCTTGGCGGGACAGGGAAACTACAATGAGCAGTTCTTC. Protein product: CASSLAGQGNYNEQFF.

CDR3: CASSQAQREISYEQYF. CDR3 DNA: TGTGCCAGCAGCCAAGCACAAAGGGAGATCTCCTACGAGCAGTACTTC. V usage is TRBV7-9 and J usage is TRBJ2-7; possible D gene TRBD2, 5 bases. Trimming pared 5 bases from V and 0 bases from J, leaving 17 bases between. Germline CDR1 and CDR2: SEHNR and FQNEAQ (reference sequence). The CDR3 is 16 residues long.

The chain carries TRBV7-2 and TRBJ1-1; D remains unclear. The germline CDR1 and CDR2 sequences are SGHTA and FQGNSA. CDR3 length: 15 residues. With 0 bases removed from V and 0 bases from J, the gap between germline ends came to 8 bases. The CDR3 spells CASSLASQLNTEAFF. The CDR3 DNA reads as TGTGCCAGCAGCTTAGCATCACAGTTGAACACTGAAGCTTTCTTT.

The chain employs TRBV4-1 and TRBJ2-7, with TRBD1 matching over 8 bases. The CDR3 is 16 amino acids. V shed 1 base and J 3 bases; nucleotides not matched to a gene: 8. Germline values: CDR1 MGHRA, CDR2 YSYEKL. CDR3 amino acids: CASSQVLTGGNYEQYF. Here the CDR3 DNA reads TGCGCCAGCAGCCAAGTGTTAACAGGGGGGAACTACGAGCAGTACTTC.

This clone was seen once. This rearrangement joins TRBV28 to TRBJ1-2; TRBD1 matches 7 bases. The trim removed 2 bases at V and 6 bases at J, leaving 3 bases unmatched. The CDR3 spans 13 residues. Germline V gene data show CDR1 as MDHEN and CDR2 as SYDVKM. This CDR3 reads CASSLEGANGYTF. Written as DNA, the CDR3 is TGTGCCAGCAGTTTAGAGGGGGCGAATGGCTACACCTTC.

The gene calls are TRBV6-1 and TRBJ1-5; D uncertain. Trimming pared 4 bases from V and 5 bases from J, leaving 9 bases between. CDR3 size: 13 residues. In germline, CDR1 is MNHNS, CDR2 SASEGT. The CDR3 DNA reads TGTGCCAGCAGTGGCCTGAGGGATCAGCCCCAGCATTTT. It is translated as CASSGLRDQPQHF.

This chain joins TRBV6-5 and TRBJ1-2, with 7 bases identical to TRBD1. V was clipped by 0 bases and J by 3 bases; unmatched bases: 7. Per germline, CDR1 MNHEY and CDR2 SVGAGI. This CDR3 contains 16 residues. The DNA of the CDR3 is TGTGCCAGCAGTTACTCGTCGTCCAGGGGGGACTATGGCTACACCTTC. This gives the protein CASSYSSSRGDYGYTF.

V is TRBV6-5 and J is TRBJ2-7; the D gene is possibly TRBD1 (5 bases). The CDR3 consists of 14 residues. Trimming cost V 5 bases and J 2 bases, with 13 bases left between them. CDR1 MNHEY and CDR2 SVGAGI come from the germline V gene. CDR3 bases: TGTGCCAGCAGTGAATGGGGCCCACCCTACGAGCAGTACTTC. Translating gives CASSEWGPPYEQYF.

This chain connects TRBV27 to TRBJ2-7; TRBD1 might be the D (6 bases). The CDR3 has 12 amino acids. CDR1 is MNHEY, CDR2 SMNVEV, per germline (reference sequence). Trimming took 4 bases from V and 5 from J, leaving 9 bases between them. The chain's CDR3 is CASSSTGNEQYF. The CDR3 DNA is TGTGCCAGCAGTTCAACAGGGAACGAGCAGTACTTC.

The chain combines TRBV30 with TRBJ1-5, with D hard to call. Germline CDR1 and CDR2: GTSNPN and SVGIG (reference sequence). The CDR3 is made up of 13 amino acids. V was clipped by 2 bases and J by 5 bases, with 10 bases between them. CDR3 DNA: TGTGCCTGGAGTTACGGGAGGGATCAGCCCCAGCATTTT. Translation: CAWSYGRDQPQHF.

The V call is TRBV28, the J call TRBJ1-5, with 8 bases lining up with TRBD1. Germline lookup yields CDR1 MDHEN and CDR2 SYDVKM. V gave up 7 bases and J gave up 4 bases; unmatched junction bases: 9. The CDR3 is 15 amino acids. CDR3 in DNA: TGTGCCAGCACCACATGGACAGGGCTTAATCAGCCCCAGCATTTT. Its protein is CASTTWTGLNQPQHF.

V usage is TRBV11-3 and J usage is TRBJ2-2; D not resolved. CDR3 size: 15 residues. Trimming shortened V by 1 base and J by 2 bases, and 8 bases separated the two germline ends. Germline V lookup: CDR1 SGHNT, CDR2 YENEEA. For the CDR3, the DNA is TGTGCCAGCAGCTTAGCCGGGTTCAACACCGGGGAGCTGTTTTTT. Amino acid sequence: CASSLAGFNTGELFF. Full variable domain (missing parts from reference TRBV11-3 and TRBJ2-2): EAGVVQSPRYKIIEKKQPVAFWCNPISGHNTLYWYLQNLGQGPELLIRYENEEAVDDSQLPKDRFSAERLKGVDSTLKIQPAELGDSAVYLCASSLAGFNTGELFFGEGSRLTVL.

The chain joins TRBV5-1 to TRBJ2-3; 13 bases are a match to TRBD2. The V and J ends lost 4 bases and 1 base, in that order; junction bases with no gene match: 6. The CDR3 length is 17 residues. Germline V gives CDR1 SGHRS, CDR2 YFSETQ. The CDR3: CASSPGGTSGGTDTQYF. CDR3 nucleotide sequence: TGCGCCAGCAGCCCAGGTGGGACTAGCGGGGGCACAGATACGCAGTATTTT.

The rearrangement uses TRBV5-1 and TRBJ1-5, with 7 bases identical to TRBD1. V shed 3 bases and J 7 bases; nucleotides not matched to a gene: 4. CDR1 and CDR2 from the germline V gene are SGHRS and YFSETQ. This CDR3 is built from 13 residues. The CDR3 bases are TGCGCCAGCAGCTGGACAGGTTCCCAGCCCCAGCATTTT. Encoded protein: CASSWTGSQPQHF. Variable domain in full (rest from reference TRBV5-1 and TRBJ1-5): KAGVTQTPRYLIKTRGQQVTLSCSPISGHRSVSWYQQTPGQGLQFLFEYFSETQRNKGNFPGRFSGRQFSNSRSEMNVSTLELGDSALYLCASSWTGSQPQHFGDGTRLSIL.